This TCR beta chain is from a study of blood T cell repertoires in COVID-19 (TCRdb year 2020). Some background on the complete study: Samples covering the acute and convalescent phases of COVID-19 were provided by collaborators in the United States, Italy and Spain. Deeply sampled blood TCRbeta repertoires from subjects exposed to, actively infected with, or recovered from COVID-19 were included in the dataset. Samples were obtained from the ongoing ImmuneRACE study (first 160 participants) and from 1,254 subjects provided by 6 global collaborators. Where HLA class I and class II types were available, the types were taken from metadata supplied by the sample provider, not from assay-based typing. The repertoires were made available in a free public database intended to serve as a resource for research on the immune response to SARS-CoV-2. Nearly every sample came with metadata listing a de-identified subject ID, COVID-19 status, age in years and sex. The material from the prospective study consisted of cDNA or gDNA derived from T cells, B-cell-depleted T cells, or PBMCs. Findings and caveats that apply to the study as a whole: The quantity of clinical and demographic metadata differed by source and by participant and was supplied without curation.

Participants in the prospective study were enrolled through a virtual design, were aged about 18 to 100 years, and lived in approximately 25 United States geographic areas. Cohort assignment in the prospective study relied on participant-reported clinical history from a screening survey and a study questionnaire. Mobile phlebotomists in the prospective study collected whole blood, serum and a nasopharyngeal or oropharyngeal swab from every participant. Participants in the prospective study had the option to provide additional blood draws and questionnaires over an approximately 2-month period. Before DNA extraction, blood samples from the prospective study were shipped at room temperature or frozen. CDR1 and CDR2 are drawn from the germline V gene: KGHSH, LQKENI. V lost 6 bases and J lost 3 bases; the stretch between them is 12 bases long. The CDR3 covers 14 residues, taking in both the cysteine and the phenylalanine. Solely the CDR3 DNA is kept, with 42 bases framed from the first base.

The immunoSEQ Assay, a bias-controlled multiplex PCR, was used to amplify TCRbeta CDR3 regions from genomic DNA. Regarding the original processing steps: Nucleated cell counts per sample were estimated from amplification of reference gene primers within the assay. Sequence reads were collapsed and filtered to measure the absolute abundance of every unique TCRbeta CDR3 rearrangement. For each sample, productive Simpson clonality was calculated by taking the square root of Simpson's diversity index across productive rearrangements. In TCRdb, the immuneACCESS table is reduced to in-frame sequences with V and J assigned. These tables do not hold every clone; where another copy was compared, an unresolved V gene accounts for under half, and the others remain unexplained. The V and J calls and clone size come from that table; D and trimming were worked out from the DNA. For this sample the table gives around 200,000 clones, of which 75% to 85% were detected only once. The ten largest clonotypes hold about 7.2% of the sample.

This clone has more than one count but fewer than ten. Its antigen is not yet known. It has no much larger one-base neighbor in the sample; base qualities were not kept. Specimen: PBMCs or T cells enriched from blood (not recorded which). This receptor was taken from a woman aged 35 to 49 with acute COVID-19. The chain is assembled from TRBV18 and TRBJ1-3, with a tentative D gene TRBD1 over 6 matching bases. The CDR3 protein: CASSRRGFGNTIYF. The DNA sequence is TGTGCCAGCTCCCGCAGGGGATTTGGAAACACCATATATTTT.